The clone carrying this T cell receptor beta chain was detected only a few times. The antigen is undetermined. Deletions cut 2 bases from V and 6 bases from J, with 12 bases between. CDR1 is SGHKS, CDR2 YYEKEE, per germline (reference sequence). CDR3 length: 14 residues. This entry belongs to a study of response to subunit inactivated influenza vaccine. General observations from the study: After each seasonal influenza vaccination, few new T cells are recruited, the authors suggested.

TCRdb used MiXCR to reprocess the RT-PCR reads, holding one entry per CDR3 protein. The top ten hold approximately 14% of the sample, which has over 450,000 distinct CDR3 sequences, approximately 12% seen once. This sequence joins TRBV5-5 and TRBJ2-1, with unresolved D. The sequence came from a middle-aged man who received an inactivated influenza vaccine. The sequences come from PBMCs from blood, collected roughly 45 days after vaccination. The CDR3 DNA reads as TGTGCCAGCAGCTTACAAACTTTCTCCAATGAGCAGTTCTTC. This gives the protein CASSLQTFSNEQFF.